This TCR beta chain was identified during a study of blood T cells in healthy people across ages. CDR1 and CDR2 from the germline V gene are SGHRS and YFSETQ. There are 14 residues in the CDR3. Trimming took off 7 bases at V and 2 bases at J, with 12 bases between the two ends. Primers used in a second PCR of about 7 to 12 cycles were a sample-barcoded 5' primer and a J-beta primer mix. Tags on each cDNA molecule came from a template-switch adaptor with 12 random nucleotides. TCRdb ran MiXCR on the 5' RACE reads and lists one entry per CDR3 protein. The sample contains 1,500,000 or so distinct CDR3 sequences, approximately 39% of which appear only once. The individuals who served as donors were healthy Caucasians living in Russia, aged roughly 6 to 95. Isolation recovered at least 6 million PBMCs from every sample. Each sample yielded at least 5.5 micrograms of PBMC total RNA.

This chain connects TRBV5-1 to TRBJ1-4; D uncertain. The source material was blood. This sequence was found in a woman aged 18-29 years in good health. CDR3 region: CASGEGLTNEKLFF. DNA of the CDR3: TGCGCCAGCGGGGAAGGGCTGACTAATGAAAAACTGTTTTTT.